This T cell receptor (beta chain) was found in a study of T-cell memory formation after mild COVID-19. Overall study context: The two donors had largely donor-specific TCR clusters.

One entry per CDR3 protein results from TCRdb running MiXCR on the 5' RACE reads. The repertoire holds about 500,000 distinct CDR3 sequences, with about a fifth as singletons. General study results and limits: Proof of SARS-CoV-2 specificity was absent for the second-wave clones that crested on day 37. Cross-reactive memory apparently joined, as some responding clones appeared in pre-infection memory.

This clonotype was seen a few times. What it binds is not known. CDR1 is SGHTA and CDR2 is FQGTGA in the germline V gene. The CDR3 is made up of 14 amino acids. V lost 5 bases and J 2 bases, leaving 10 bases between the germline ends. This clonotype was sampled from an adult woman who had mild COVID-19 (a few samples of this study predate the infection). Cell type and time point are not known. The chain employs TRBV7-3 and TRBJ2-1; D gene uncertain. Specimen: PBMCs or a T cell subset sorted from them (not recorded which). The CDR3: CASSPGGPYNEQFF. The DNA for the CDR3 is TGTGCCAGCAGCCCAGGTGGCCCCTACAATGAGCAGTTCTTC. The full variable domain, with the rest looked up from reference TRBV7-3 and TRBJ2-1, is GAGVSQTPSNKVTEKGKYVELRCDPISGHTALYWYRQSLGQGPEFLIYFQGTGAADDSGLPNDRFFAVRPEGSVSTLKIQRTERGDSAVYLCASSPGGPYNEQFFGPGTRLTVL.